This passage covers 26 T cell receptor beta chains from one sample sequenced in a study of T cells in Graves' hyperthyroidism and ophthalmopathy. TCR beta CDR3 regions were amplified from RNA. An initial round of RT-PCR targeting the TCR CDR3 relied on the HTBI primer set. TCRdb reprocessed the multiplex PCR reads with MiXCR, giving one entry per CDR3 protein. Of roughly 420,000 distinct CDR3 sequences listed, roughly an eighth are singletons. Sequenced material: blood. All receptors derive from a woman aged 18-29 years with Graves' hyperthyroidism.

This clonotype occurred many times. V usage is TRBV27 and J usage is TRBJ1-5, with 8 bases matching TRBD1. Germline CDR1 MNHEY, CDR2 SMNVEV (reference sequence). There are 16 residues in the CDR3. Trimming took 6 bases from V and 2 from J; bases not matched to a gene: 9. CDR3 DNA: TGTGCCAGCAGGCAGGGGGCGGGTTTTCGCAATCAGCCCCAGCATTTT. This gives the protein CASRQGAGFRNQPQHF.

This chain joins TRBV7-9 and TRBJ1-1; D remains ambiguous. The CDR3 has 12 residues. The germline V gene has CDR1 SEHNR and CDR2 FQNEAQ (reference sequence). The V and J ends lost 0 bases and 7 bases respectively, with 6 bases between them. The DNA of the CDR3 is TGTGCCAGCAGCTTAGCGATGGGTGAAGCTTTCTTT. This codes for CASSLAMGEAFF.

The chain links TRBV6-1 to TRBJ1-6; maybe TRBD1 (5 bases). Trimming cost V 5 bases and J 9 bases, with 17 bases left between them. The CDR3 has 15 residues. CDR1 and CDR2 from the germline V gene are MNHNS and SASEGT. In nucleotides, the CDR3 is TGTGCCAGCAGTAGGAAATGGGACGGGAGTTCACCCCTCCACTTT. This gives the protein CASSRKWDGSSPLHF.

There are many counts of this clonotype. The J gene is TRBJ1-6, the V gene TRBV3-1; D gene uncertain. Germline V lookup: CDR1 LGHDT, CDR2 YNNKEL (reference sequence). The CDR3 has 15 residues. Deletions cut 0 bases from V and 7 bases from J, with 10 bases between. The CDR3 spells CASSQDEIQNSPLHF. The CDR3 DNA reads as TGTGCCAGCAGCCAAGACGAAATTCAGAATTCACCCCTCCACTTT.

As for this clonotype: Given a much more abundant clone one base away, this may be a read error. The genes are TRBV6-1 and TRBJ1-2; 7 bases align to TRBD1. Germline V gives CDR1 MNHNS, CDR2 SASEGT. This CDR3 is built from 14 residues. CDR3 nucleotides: TGTACCAGCAGTGTACAGGGAGGGGGCAAGGGCTACACCTTC. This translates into CTSSVQGGGKGYTF.

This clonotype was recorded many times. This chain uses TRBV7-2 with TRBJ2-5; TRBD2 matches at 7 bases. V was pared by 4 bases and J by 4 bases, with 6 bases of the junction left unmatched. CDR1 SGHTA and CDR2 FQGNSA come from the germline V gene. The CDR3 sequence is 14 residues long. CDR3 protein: CASSSRAGRETQYF. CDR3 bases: TGTGCCAGCAGCTCCAGAGCGGGAAGAGAGACCCAGTACTTC.

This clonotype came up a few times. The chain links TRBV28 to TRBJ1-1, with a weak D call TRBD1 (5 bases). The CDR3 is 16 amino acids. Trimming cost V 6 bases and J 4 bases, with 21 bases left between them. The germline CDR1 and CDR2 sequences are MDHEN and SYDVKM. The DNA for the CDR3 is TGTGCCAGCAGAGGGGAACCCCGGGGGAAGGGCACTGAAGCTTTCTTT. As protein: CASRGEPRGKGTEAFF.

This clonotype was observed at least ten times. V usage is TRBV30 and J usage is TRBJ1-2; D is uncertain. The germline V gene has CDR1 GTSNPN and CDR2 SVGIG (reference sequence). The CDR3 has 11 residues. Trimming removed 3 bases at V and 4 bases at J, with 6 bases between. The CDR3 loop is CAWRAIYGYTF. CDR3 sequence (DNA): TGTGCCTGGAGGGCTATCTATGGCTACACCTTC.

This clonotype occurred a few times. DNA of the CDR3: TGTGCCAGCAGCCTAGCGACTCAAGAGACCCAGTACTTC. Translated: CASSLATQETQYF. The V and J genes are TRBV3-1 and TRBJ2-5, with a possible D match to TRBD2 (5 bases). The CDR3 has 13 residues. In germline, CDR1 is LGHDT, CDR2 YNNKEL (reference sequence). Trimming left V 4 bases short and J 2 bases short, with 8 bases between.

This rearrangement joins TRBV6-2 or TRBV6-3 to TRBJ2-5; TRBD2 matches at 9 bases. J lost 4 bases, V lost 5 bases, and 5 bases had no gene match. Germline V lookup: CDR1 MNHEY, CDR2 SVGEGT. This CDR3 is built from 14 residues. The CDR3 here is CASSDGAGGETQYF. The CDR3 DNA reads TGTGCCAGCAGTGACGGAGCGGGAGGAGAGACCCAGTACTTC.

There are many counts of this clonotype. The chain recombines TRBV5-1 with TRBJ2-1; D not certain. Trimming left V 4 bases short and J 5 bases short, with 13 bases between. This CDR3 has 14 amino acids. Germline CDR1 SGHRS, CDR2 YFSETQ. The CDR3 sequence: CASSQTNRDNEQFF. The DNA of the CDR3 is TGCGCCAGCAGCCAAACGAACAGAGACAATGAGCAGTTCTTC.

The CDR3 DNA follows: TGTGCCAGCAGCTTAAAGGAGGGGACTAGTAACACCGGGGAGCTGTTTTTT. It specifies CASSLKEGTSNTGELFF. The chain combines TRBV7-9 with TRBJ2-2; 8 bases fit TRBD2. V gave up 2 bases and J gave up 2 bases; unmatched junction bases: 7. The germline CDR1 and CDR2 sequences are SEHNR and FQNEAQ (reference sequence). The CDR3 is 17 amino acids. Drawing the rest from reference TRBV7-9 and TRBJ2-2, the complete variable domain is DTGVSQNPRHKITKRGQNVTFRCDPISEHNRLYWYRQTLGQGPEFLTYFQNEAQLEKSRLLSDRFSAERPKGSFSTLEIQRTEQGDSAMYLCASSLKEGTSNTGELFFGEGSRLTVL.

The CDR3 spells CASNWGQGNYGYTF. CDR3 coding DNA: TGTGCCAGCAACTGGGGACAGGGAAACTATGGCTACACCTTC. This chain connects TRBV5-5 to TRBJ1-2; 9 bases match TRBD1. Germline CDR1 SGHKS, CDR2 YYEKEE (reference sequence). V lost 6 bases to trimming and J lost 2 bases; unmatched junction nucleotides: 5. This CDR3 region has 14 residues. Using reference TRBV5-5 and TRBJ1-2 for the parts outside the CDR3, the full variable domain is DAGVTQSPTHLIKTRGQQVTLRCSPISGHKSVSWYQQVLGQGPQFIFQYYEKEERGRGNFPDRFSARQFPNYSSELNVNALLLGDSALYLCASNWGQGNYGYTFGSGTRLTVV.

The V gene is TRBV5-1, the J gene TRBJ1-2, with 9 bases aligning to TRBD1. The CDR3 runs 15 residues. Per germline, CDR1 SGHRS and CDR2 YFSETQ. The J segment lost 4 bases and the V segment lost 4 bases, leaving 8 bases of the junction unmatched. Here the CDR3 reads CASSQWTGEAYGYTF. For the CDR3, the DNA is TGCGCCAGCAGCCAATGGACAGGGGAGGCCTATGGCTACACCTTC.

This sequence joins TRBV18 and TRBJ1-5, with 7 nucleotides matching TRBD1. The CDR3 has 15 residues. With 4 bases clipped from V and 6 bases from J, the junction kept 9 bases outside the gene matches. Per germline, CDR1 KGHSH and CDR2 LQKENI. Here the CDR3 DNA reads TGTGCCAGCTCACTTCGACAGGGTACCGCTCAGCCCCAGCATTTT. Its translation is CASSLRQGTAQPQHF. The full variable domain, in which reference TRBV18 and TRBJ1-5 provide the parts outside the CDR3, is NAGVMQNPRHLVRRRGQEARLRCSPMKGHSHVYWYRQLPEEGLKFMVYLQKENIIDESGMPKERFSAEFPKEGPSILRIQQVVRGDSAAYFCASSLRQGTAQPQHFGDGTRLSIL.

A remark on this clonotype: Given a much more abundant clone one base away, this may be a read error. The CDR3 nucleotides are TGTGCCAGTAAATACAGCGGGATGACGAACACCGGGGAGCTGTTTTTT. Translating gives CASKYSGMTNTGELFF. V is TRBV19 and J is TRBJ2-2, with TRBD2 matching 7 bases. The V and J ends lost 7 bases and 0 bases, in that order; junction bases with no gene match: 8. In germline, CDR1 is LNHDA, CDR2 SQIVND (reference sequence). The CDR3 sequence is 16 residues long.

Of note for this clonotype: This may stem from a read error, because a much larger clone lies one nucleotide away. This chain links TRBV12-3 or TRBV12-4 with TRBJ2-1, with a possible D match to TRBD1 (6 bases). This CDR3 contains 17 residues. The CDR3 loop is CASREAGSDSSYNGQFF. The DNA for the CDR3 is TGTGCCAGCAGAGAGGCCGGGTCGGACAGCTCCTACAATGGGCAGTTCTTC.

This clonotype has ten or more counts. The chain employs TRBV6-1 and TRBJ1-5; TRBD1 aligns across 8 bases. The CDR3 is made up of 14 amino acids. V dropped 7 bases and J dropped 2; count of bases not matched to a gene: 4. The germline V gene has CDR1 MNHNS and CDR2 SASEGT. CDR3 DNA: TGTGCCAGCAAGCCGGGACAGGGCAATCAGCCCCAGCATTTT. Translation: CASKPGQGNQPQHF.

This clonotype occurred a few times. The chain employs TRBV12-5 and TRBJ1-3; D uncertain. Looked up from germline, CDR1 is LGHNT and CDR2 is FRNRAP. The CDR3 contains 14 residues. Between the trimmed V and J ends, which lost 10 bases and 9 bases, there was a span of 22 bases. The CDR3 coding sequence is TGTGCTACCGGAGAGTGGGGAACGGATGGCACCATATATTTT. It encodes CATGEWGTDGTIYF. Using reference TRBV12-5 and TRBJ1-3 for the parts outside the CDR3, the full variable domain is DARVTQTPRHKVTEMGQEVTMRCQPILGHNTVFWYRQTMMQGLELLAYFRNRAPLDDSGMPKDRFSAEMPDATLATLKIQPSEPRDSAVYFCATGEWGTDGTIYFGEGSWLTVV.

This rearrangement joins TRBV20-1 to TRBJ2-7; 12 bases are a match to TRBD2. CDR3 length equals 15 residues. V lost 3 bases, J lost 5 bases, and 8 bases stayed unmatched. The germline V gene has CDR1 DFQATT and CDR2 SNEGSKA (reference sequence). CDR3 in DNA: TGCAGTGCTAGTTCCGCTAGCGGGAGGGCCAACGAGCAGTACTTC. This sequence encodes CSASSASGRANEQYF.

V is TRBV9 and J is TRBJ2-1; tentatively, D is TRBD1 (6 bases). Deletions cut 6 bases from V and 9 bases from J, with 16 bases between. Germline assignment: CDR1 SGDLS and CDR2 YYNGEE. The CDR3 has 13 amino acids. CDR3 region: CASNKQGMGEQFF. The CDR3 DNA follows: TGTGCCAGCAACAAACAGGGTATGGGTGAGCAGTTCTTC.

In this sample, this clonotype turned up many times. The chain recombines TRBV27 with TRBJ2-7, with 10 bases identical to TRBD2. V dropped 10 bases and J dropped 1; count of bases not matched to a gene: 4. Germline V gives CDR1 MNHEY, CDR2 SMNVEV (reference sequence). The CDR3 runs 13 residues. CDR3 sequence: CATLTSGSYEQYF. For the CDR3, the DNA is TGTGCCACTCTGACTAGCGGGTCCTACGAGCAGTACTTC.

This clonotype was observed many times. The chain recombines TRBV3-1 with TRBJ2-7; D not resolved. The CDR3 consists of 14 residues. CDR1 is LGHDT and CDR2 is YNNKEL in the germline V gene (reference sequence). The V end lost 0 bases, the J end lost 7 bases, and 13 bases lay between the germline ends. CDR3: CASSQDAADREQYF. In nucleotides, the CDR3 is TGTGCCAGCAGCCAAGATGCGGCCGATCGGGAGCAGTACTTC.

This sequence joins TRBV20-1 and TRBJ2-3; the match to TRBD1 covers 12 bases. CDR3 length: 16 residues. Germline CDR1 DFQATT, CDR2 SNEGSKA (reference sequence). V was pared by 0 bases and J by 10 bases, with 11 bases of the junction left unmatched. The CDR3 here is CSARDFGTGGPEAQYF. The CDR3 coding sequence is TGCAGTGCTAGAGATTTCGGGACAGGGGGCCCGGAAGCGCAGTATTTT.

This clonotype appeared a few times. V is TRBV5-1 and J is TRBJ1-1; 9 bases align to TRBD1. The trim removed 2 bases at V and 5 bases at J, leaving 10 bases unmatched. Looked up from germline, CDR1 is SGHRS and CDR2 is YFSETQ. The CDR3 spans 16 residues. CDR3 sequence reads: CASSFVTGGGGTEAFF. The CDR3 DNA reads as TGCGCCAGCAGCTTCGTCACAGGGGGCGGTGGGACTGAAGCTTTCTTT.

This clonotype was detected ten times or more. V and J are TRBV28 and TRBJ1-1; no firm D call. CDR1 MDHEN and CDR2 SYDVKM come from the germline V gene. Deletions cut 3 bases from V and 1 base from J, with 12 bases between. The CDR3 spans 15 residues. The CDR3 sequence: CASSFVVGSNTEAFF. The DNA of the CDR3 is TGTGCCAGCAGTTTCGTTGTCGGATCGAACACTGAAGCTTTCTTT.